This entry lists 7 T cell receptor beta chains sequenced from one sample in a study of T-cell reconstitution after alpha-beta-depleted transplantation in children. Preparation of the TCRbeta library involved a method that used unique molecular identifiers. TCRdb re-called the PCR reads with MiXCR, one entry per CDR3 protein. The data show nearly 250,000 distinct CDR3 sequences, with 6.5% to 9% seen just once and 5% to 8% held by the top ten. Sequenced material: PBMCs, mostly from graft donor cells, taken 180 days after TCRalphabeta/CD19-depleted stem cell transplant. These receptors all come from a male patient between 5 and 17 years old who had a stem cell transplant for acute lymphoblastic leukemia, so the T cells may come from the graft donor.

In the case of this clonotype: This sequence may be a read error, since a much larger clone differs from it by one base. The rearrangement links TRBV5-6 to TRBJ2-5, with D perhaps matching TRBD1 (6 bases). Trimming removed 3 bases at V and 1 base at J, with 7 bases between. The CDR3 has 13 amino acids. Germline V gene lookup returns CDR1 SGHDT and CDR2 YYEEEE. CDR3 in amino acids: CASSSGAQETQYF. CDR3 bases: TGTGCCAGCAGCTCAGGGGCCCAAGAGACCCAGTACTTC.

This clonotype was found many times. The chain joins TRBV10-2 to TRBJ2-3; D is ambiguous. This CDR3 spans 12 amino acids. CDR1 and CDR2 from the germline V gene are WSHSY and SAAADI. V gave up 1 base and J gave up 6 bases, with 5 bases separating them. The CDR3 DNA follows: TGCGCCAGCAGTGAGTTTCCGGATACGCAGTATTTT. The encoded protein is CASSEFPDTQYF.

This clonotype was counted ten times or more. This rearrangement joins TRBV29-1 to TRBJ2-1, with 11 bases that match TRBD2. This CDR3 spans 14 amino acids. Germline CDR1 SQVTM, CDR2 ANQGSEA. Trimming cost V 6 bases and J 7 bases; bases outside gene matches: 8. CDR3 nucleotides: TGCAGCGTGTTAGCGGGAGGGCCGGGGAATGAGCAGTTCTTC. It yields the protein CSVLAGGPGNEQFF.

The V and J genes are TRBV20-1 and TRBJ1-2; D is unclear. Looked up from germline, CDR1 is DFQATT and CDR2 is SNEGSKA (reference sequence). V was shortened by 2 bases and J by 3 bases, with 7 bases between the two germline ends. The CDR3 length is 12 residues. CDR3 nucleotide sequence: TGCAGTGCTAGACGAGGCGACTATGGCTACACCTTC. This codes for CSARRGDYGYTF.

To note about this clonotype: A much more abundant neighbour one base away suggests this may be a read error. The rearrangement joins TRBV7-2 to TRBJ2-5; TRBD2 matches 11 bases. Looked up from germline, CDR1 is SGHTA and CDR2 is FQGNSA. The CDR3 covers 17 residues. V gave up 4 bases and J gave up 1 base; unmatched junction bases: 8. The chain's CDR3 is CASSSRAGLAVQETQYF. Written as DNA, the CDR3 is TGTGCCAGCAGCTCCCGGGCGGGACTAGCGGTCCAAGAGACCCAGTACTTC. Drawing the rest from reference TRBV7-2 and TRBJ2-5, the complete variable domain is GAGVSQSPSNKVTEKGKDVELRCDPISGHTALYWYRQSLGQGLEFLIYFQGNSAPDKSGLPSDRFSAERTGGSVSTLTIQRTQQEDSAVYLCASSSRAGLAVQETQYFGPGTRLLVL.

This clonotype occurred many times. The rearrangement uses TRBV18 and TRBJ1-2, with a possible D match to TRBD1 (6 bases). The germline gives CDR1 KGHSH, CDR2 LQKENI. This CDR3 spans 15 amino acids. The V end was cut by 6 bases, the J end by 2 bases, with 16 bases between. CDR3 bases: TGTGCCAGCTCCCCGAGCCCTCAGGGGAACTATGGCTACACCTTC. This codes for CASSPSPQGNYGYTF.

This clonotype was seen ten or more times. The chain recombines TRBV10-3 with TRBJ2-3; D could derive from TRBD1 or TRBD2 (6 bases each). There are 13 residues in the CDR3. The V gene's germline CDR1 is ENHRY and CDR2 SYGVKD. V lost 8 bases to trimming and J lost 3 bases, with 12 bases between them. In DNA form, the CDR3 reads TGTGCCATCCGGGGGCCTAGGACAGATACGCAGTATTTT. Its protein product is CAIRGPRTDTQYF.